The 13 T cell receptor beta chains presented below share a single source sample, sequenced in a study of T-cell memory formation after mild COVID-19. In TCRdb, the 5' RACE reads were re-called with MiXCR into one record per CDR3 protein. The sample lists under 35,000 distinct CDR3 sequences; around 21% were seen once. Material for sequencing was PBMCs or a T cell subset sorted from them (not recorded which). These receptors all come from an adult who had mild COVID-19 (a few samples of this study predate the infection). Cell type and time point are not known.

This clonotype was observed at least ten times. CDR3: CSARDIGKGYTF. In nucleotides, the CDR3 is TGCAGTGCTAGAGATATAGGGAAAGGCTACACCTTC. The genes are TRBV20-1 and TRBJ1-2; D not resolved. Trimming pared 0 bases from V and 8 bases from J, leaving 10 bases between. This CDR3 is built from 12 residues. Per germline, CDR1 DFQATT and CDR2 SNEGSKA (reference sequence).

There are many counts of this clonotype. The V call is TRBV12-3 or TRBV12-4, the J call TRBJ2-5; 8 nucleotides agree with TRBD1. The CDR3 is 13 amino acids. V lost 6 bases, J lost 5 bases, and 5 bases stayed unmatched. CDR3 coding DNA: TGTGCCAGCAGCAGAGACAGGGGTGAGACCCAGTACTTC. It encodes CASSRDRGETQYF.

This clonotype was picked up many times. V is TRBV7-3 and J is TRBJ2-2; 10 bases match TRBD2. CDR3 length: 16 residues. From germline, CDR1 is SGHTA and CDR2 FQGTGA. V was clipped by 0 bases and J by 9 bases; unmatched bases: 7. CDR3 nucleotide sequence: TGTGCCAGCAGCTTAACAAGAGCGGGAGGGAGCCGGGAGCTGTTTTTT. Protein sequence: CASSLTRAGGSRELFF.

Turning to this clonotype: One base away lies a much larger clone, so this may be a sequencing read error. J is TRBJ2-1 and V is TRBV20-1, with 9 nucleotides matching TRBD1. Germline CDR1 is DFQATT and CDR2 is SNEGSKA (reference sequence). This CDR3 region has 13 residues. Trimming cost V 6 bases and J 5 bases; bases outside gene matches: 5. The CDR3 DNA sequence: TGCAGTGCCGACAGGGGGGATCACAATGAGCAGTTCTTC. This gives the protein CSADRGDHNEQFF.

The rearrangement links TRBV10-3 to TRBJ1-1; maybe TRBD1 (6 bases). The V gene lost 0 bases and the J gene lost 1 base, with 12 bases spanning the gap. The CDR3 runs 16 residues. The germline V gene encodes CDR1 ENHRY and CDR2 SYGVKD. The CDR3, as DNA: TGTGCCATCAGTGAGTCAGGGTGGACAGCGAACACTGAAGCTTTCTTT. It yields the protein CAISESGWTANTEAFF.

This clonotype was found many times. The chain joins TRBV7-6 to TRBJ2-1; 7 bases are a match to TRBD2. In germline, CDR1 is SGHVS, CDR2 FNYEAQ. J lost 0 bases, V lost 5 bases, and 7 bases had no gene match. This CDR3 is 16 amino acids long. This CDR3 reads CASSLTSASSYNEQFF. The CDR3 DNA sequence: TGTGCCAGCAGCCTCACTAGCGCTAGCTCCTACAATGAGCAGTTCTTC.

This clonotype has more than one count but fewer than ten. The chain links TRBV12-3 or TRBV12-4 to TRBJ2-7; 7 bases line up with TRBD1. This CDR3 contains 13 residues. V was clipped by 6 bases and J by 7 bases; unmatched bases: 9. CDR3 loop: CASRMTGLTEQYF. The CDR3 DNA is TGTGCCAGCAGGATGACAGGGCTTACGGAGCAGTACTTC.

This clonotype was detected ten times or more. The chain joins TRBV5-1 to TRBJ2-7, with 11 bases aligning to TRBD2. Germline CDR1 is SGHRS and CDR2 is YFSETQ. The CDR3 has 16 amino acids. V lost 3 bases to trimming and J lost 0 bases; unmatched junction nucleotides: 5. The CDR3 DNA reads TGCGCCAGCAGCTCTGCCGGGACTAGCGGCTCCTACGAGCAGTACTTC. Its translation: CASSSAGTSGSYEQYF.

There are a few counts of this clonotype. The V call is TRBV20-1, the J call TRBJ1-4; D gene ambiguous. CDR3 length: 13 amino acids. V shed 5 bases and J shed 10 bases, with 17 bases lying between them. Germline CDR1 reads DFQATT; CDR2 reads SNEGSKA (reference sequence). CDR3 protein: CSAPGRAQRKLFF. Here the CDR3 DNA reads TGCAGTGCTCCGGGGAGGGCCCAGAGAAAACTGTTTTTT.

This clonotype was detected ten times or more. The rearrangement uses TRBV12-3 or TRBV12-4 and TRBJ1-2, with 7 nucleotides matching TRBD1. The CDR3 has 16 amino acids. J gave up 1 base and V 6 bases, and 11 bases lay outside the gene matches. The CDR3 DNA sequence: TGTGCCAGCAGGCCGACAGGGACTGGGTTTAACTATGGCTACACCTTC. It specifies CASRPTGTGFNYGYTF.

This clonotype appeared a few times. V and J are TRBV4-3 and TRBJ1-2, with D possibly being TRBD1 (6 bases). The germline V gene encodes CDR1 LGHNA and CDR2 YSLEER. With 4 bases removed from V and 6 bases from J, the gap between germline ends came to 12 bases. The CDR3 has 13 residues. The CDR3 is CASSLTGLDGYTF. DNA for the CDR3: TGCGCCAGCAGCCTGACAGGATTAGATGGCTACACCTTC.

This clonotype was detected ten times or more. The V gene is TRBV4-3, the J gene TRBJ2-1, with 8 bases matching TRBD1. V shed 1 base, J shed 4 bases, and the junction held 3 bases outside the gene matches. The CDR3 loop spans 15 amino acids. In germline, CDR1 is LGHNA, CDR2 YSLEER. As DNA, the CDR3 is TGCGCCAGCAGCCAAGGACAGGGGCTTTACAATGAGCAGTTCTTC. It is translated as CASSQGQGLYNEQFF.

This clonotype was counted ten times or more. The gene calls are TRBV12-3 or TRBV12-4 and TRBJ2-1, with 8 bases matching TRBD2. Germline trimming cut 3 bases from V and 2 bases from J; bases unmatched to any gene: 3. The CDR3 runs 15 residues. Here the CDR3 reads CASSFGRGAYNEQFF. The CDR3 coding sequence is TGTGCCAGCAGTTTTGGGCGGGGGGCCTACAATGAGCAGTTCTTC.